Below are 25 T cell receptor beta chains sequenced from a single sample in a study of blood T cell repertoires in COVID-19. Data came from immunoSEQ multiplex PCR; TCRdb stores just in-frame clones and leaves some out. The sample records about 230,000 clones, around 84% being singletons. The sequenced sample was peripheral blood. The receptors stem from a man aged 35 to 55 who had recovered from COVID-19.

The chain couples TRBV7-9 to TRBJ1-1; 7 bases map to TRBD1. The J segment lost 1 base and the V segment lost 0 bases, leaving 2 bases of the junction unmatched. CDR1 SEHNR and CDR2 FQNEAQ come from the germline V gene (reference sequence). The CDR3 consists of 15 residues. CDR3 region: CASSLAGGRNTEAFF. The CDR3, as DNA: TGTGCCAGCAGCTTAGCAGGGGGCAGGAACACTGAAGCTTTCTTT. The full variable domain, completed using reference TRBV7-9 and TRBJ1-1, is DTGVSQNPRHKITKRGQNVTFRCDPISEHNRLYWYRQTLGQGPEFLTYFQNEAQLEKSRLLSDRFSAERPKGSFSTLEIQRTEQGDSAMYLCASSLAGGRNTEAFFGQGTRLTVV.

The chain combines TRBV30 with TRBJ1-2, with 7 positions matching TRBD1. The CDR3 consists of 11 residues. Germline trimming cut 5 bases from V and 9 bases from J; bases unmatched to any gene: 6. Germline assignment: CDR1 GTSNPN and CDR2 SVGIG (reference sequence). The CDR3 sequence is CAWLRQGRYTF. CDR3 bases: TGTGCCTGGTTACGACAGGGCCGCTACACCTTC.

The chain recombines TRBV5-5 with TRBJ1-2; D is undetermined. Trimming removed 7 bases from V and 2 bases from J, with 15 bases in between. Germline V CDR1 and CDR2: SGHKS, YYEKEE (reference sequence). The length of the CDR3 is 14 residues. CDR3 region: CASAREGENYGYTF. In DNA, the CDR3 is TGTGCCAGCGCTCGGGAGGGTGAAAACTATGGCTACACCTTC.

The chain has TRBV13 and TRBJ2-7, with TRBD1 matching over 7 bases. V was clipped by 0 bases and J by 3 bases; unmatched bases: 8. The CDR3 contains 16 residues. The germline V gene encodes CDR1 PRHDT and CDR2 FYEKMQ (reference sequence). CDR3 protein: CASSLGPGTAFYEQYF. Here the CDR3 DNA reads TGTGCCAGCAGCTTAGGCCCAGGGACAGCTTTCTACGAGCAGTACTTC.

The gene calls are TRBV15 and TRBJ2-3; 12 bases map to TRBD2. J gave up 3 bases and V 1 base, and 5 bases lay outside the gene matches. Per the germline V gene, CDR1 is LNHNV and CDR2 is YYDKDF (reference sequence). This CDR3 comprises 17 residues. The CDR3 loop is CATSRGGTSGFTDTQYF. In DNA form, the CDR3 reads TGTGCCACCAGCAGAGGGGGGACTAGCGGGTTTACAGATACGCAGTATTTT.

The sample holds one count of this clone. The V gene is TRBV4-1, the J gene TRBJ1-2; maybe TRBD1 (5 bases). V was pared by 2 bases and J by 6 bases, with 19 bases between. The germline V gene has CDR1 MGHRA and CDR2 YSYEKL. This CDR3 is built from 16 residues. CDR3: CASSQSSWTPPDGYTF. The CDR3 DNA sequence: TGCGCCAGCAGCCAATCCTCGTGGACACCGCCCGATGGCTACACCTTC.

The sample holds one count of this clone. This chain connects TRBV6-5 to TRBJ2-7, with unresolved D. This CDR3 region has 14 residues. Germline-derived CDR1 and CDR2 are MNHEY and SVGAGI. V lost 0 bases to trimming and J lost 0 bases, with 6 bases between them. CDR3 residues: CASSYSSSSYEQYF. CDR3 coding DNA: TGTGCCAGCAGTTACTCTTCCAGCTCCTACGAGCAGTACTTC.

The chain has TRBV19 and TRBJ1-5; possibly TRBD1 for D (5 bases). CDR1 is LNHDA, CDR2 SQIVND, per germline (reference sequence). Trimming took 5 bases from V and 2 from J, leaving 10 bases between them. This CDR3 spans 14 amino acids. The CDR3 bases are TGTGCCAGTAGTGGGTCGGGGGGCAATCAGCCCCAGCATTTT. Its translation is CASSGSGGNQPQHF.

The chain uses TRBV4-3 and TRBJ2-5, with a weak D call TRBD2 (6 bases). Per the germline V gene, CDR1 is LGHNA and CDR2 is YSLEER. The CDR3 contains 15 residues. V lost 0 bases and J lost 2, with 10 bases in between. This chain's CDR3 is CASSQEGLSQETQYF. The CDR3 DNA follows: TGCGCCAGCAGCCAAGAGGGACTGTCACAAGAGACCCAGTACTTC.

The genes are TRBV30 and TRBJ2-1, with TRBD2 identical over 7 bases. The junction had 4 bases not matched to a gene; V was cut back by 1 base and J by 4 bases. Germline V CDR1 and CDR2: GTSNPN, SVGIG (reference sequence). The CDR3 contains 14 residues. DNA for the CDR3: TGTGCCTGGAGTGGAGGGACTACTTACAATGAGCAGTTCTTC. Amino acid sequence: CAWSGGTTYNEQFF.

This clone has only a few counts. The chain carries TRBV6-5 and TRBJ2-3; TRBD1 aligns across 9 bases. This CDR3 has 14 residues. The V and J ends lost 8 bases and 6 bases, in that order; junction bases with no gene match: 9. Germline CDR1 reads MNHEY; CDR2 reads SVGAGI. The CDR3 spells CASRRGQGRDTQYF. The CDR3 DNA is TGTGCCAGCCGACGGGGACAGGGCAGGGATACGCAGTATTTT.

The chain recombines TRBV30 with TRBJ1-4, with 9 bases fitting TRBD1. J lost 4 bases, V lost 5 bases, and 5 bases had no gene match. The CDR3 runs 14 residues. From germline, CDR1 is GTSNPN and CDR2 SVGIG (reference sequence). CDR3 sequence: CAWAGTGINEKLFF. DNA of the CDR3: TGTGCCTGGGCCGGGACAGGGATTAATGAAAAACTGTTTTTT. Looking up the rest from reference TRBV30 and TRBJ1-4 gives the full variable domain: SQTIHQWPATLVQPVGSPLSLECTVEGTSNPNLYWYRQAAGRGLQLLFYSVGIGQISSEVPQNLSASRPQDRQFILSSKKLLLSDSGFYLCAWAGTGINEKLFFGSGTQLSVL.

The gene calls are TRBV15 and TRBJ1-1; tentative D call: TRBD1 (5 bases). This CDR3 has 13 amino acids. Germline assignment: CDR1 LNHNV and CDR2 YYDKDF (reference sequence). V dropped 6 bases and J dropped 1 base, with 9 bases sitting between them. CDR3: CATRRRGNTEAFF. CDR3 sequence (DNA): TGTGCCACCAGACGGAGGGGGAACACTGAAGCTTTCTTT.

The chain uses TRBV5-1 and TRBJ1-2, with D unresolved. Trimming took off 4 bases at V and 8 bases at J, with 21 bases between the two ends. CDR1 and CDR2 from the germline V gene are SGHRS and YFSETQ. The CDR3 is made up of 15 amino acids. CDR3 sequence: CASSPRDSAAGGYTF. CDR3 DNA sequence: TGCGCCAGCAGCCCGAGGGATAGTGCTGCGGGGGGCTACACCTTC.

The rearrangement links TRBV6-6 to TRBJ2-4; D possibly corresponds to TRBD2 (6 bases). The CDR3 sequence is 15 residues long. Trimming removed 4 bases at V and 9 bases at J, with 19 bases between. CDR1 and CDR2 from the germline V gene are MNHNY and SVGAGI (reference sequence). As DNA, the CDR3 is TGTGCCAGCAGTTCCCCGGGAGATGGGGGAGGCATTCAGTACTTC. Its translation: CASSSPGDGGGIQYF.

The chain carries TRBV5-4 and TRBJ2-3; D might be TRBD2 (5 bases). V lost 2 bases to trimming and J lost 2 bases, with 18 bases between them. The CDR3 has 17 residues. Germline V gene lookup returns CDR1 SGHNT and CDR2 YYREEE (reference sequence). The CDR3 is CASSFDPQAATTDTQYF. CDR3 DNA: TGTGCCAGCAGCTTTGACCCTCAAGCGGCGACCACAGATACGCAGTATTTT.

The chain couples TRBV5-5 to TRBJ2-1; 8 bases line up with TRBD2. The CDR3 sequence is 15 residues long. Germline V gene lookup returns CDR1 SGHKS and CDR2 YYEKEE (reference sequence). Trimming at V came to 1 base and at J to 4 bases, leaving 4 bases not matched to a gene. The CDR3, as DNA: TGTGCCAGCAGCTTGTCACTAGCGGCTTACAATGAGCAGTTCTTC. Its protein product is CASSLSLAAYNEQFF.

The rearrangement links TRBV15 to TRBJ2-2; D may be TRBD1 (5 bases). Germline V gene lookup returns CDR1 LNHNV and CDR2 YYDKDF (reference sequence). CDR3 length: 15 amino acids. With 4 bases removed from V and 6 bases from J, the gap between germline ends came to 15 bases. The CDR3 sequence: CATSNLKQEPGELFF. The CDR3, as DNA: TGTGCCACCAGCAACTTAAAACAGGAGCCCGGGGAGCTGTTTTTT. Full variable domain (outside the CDR3, taken from reference TRBV15 and TRBJ2-2): DAMVIQNPRYQVTQFGKPVTLSCSQTLNHNVMYWYQQKSSQAPKLLFHYYDKDFNNEADTPDNFQSRRPNTSFCFLDIRSPGLGDTAMYLCATSNLKQEPGELFFGEGSRLTVL.

Worth noting for this clone: A much larger clonotype is one base distant, so this may be a read error. The identical CDR3 is also encoded by other nucleotide sequences in the sample. J is TRBJ2-7 and V is TRBV12-3 or TRBV12-4; D gene unclear. Trimming took 1 base from V and 0 from J, leaving 4 bases between them. This CDR3 contains 13 residues. CDR3 region: CASSLDSSYEQYF. The CDR3 DNA sequence: TGTGCCAGCAGTTTAGACAGCTCCTACGAGCAGTACTTC.

CDR3 sequence reads: CASSSRGPGANVLTF. The CDR3 DNA reads TGTGCCAGCAGCTCCAGGGGCCCTGGGGCCAACGTCCTGACTTTC. The chain couples TRBV7-2 to TRBJ2-6, with D perhaps matching TRBD1 (6 bases). The germline V and J ends were trimmed by 4 bases and 2 bases, with 9 bases remaining between them. The CDR3 consists of 15 residues. Germline-derived CDR1 and CDR2 are SGHTA and FQGNSA. Full variable domain (missing parts from reference TRBV7-2 and TRBJ2-6): GAGVSQSPSNKVTEKGKDVELRCDPISGHTALYWYRQSLGQGLEFLIYFQGNSAPDKSGLPSDRFSAERTGGSVSTLTIQRTQQEDSAVYLCASSSRGPGANVLTFGAGSRLTVL.

J is TRBJ2-1 and V is TRBV18; 10 nucleotides match TRBD2. V was clipped by 4 bases and J by 9 bases; unmatched bases: 12. This CDR3 is 16 amino acids long. CDR1 is KGHSH and CDR2 is LQKENI in the germline V gene. CDR3 coding DNA: TGTGCCAGCTCACTATGGGTTCCTAGCGGGAGTTCTGAGCAGTTCTTC. Its protein is CASSLWVPSGSSEQFF.

In the case of this clone: This sample also contains other DNA sequences that code for the same CDR3. V is TRBV19 and J is TRBJ2-7; unclear D gene. The germline V and J ends were trimmed by 5 bases and 3 bases, with 8 bases remaining between them. CDR3 length: 12 residues. Germline lookup yields CDR1 LNHDA and CDR2 SQIVND (reference sequence). CDR3 nucleotide sequence: TGTGCCAGTAGTCAGACTGGCTACGAGCAGTACTTC. It yields the protein CASSQTGYEQYF.

The CDR3: CASSPPSRTDSYEQYF. The DNA of the CDR3 is TGTGCCAGCTCACCACCGTCTCGGACAGACTCCTACGAGCAGTACTTC. The rearrangement joins TRBV18 to TRBJ2-7, with D possibly TRBD1 on 6 matching bases. Germline CDR1 reads KGHSH; CDR2 reads LQKENI. Trimming removed 0 bases at V and 0 bases at J, with 12 bases between. This CDR3 region has 16 residues.

The V call is TRBV9, the J call TRBJ1-6; TRBD1 matches 11 bases. CDR1 and CDR2 (germline): SGDLS, YYNGEE. Germline trimming cut 3 bases from V and 9 bases from J; bases unmatched to any gene: 11. The CDR3 covers 17 residues. CDR3 DNA sequence: TGTGCCAGCAGCGCCGGACAGGGGGCTGAATTTTTTTCACCCCTCCACTTT. This encodes CASSAGQGAEFFSPLHF.

This chain uses TRBV7-2 with TRBJ2-1, with 7 bases lining up with TRBD1. Trimming at V came to 4 bases and at J to 8 bases, leaving 5 bases not matched to a gene. This CDR3 is built from 13 residues. Germline V CDR1 and CDR2: SGHTA, FQGNSA. The CDR3 sequence is CASSWRQGDEQFF. CDR3 sequence (DNA): TGTGCCAGCAGCTGGAGACAGGGAGATGAGCAGTTCTTC.